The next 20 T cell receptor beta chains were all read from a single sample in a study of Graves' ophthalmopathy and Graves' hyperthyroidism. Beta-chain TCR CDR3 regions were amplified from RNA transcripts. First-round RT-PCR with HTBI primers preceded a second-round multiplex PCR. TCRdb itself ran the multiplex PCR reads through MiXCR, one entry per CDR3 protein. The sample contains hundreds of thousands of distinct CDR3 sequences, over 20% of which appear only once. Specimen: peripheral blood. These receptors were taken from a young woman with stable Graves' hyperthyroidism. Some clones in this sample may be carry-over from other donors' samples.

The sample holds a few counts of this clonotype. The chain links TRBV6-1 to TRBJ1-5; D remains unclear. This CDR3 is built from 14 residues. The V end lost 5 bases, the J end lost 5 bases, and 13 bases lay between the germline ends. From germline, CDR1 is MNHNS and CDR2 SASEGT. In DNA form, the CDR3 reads TGTGCCAGCAGTCGGGGTACGGCCGATCAGCCCCAGCATTTT. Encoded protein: CASSRGTADQPQHF.

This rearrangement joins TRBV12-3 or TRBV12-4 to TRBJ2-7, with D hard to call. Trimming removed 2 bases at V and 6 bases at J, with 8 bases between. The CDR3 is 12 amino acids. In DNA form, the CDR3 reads TGTGCCAGCAGTTTACACCATTCCGAGCAGTACTTC. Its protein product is CASSLHHSEQYF.

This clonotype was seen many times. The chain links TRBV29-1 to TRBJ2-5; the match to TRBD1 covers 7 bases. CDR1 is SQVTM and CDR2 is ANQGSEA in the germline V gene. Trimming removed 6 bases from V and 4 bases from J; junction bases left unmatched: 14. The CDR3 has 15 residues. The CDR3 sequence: CSVRHQPGQPETQYF. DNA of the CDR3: TGCAGCGTCCGACACCAACCGGGACAGCCAGAGACCCAGTACTTC.

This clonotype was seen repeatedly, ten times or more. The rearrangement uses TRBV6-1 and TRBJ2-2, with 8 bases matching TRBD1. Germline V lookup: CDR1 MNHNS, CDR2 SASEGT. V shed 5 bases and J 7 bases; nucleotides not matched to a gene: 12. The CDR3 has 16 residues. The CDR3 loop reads CASSRFPQGAIGELFF. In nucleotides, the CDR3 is TGTGCCAGCAGTAGGTTCCCCCAGGGGGCGATCGGGGAGCTGTTTTTT.

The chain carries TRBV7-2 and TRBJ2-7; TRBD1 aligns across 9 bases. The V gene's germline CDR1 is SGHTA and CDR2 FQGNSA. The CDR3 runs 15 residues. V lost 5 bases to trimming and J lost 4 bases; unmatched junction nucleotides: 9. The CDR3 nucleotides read TGTGCCAGCAGCCAAGAAGGGACAGGGCAATACGAGCAGTACTTC. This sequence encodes CASSQEGTGQYEQYF.

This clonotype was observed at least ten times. CDR3 loop: CASSDSDGELFF. The DNA of the CDR3 is TGTGCCAGCAGTGACTCAGACGGGGAGCTGTTTTTT. The chain is built from TRBV2 and TRBJ2-2; D gene unclear. V lost 3 bases and J lost 7, with 6 bases in between. CDR1 is SNHLY and CDR2 is FYNNEI in the germline V gene. CDR3 length: 12 residues.

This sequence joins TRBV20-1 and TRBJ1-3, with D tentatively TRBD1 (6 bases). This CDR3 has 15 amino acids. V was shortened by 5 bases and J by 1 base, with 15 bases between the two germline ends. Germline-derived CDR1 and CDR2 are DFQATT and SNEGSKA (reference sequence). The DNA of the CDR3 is TGCAGTGCTGGGGGCGGTAGTACGTCTGGAAACACCATATATTTT. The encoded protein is CSAGGGSTSGNTIYF.

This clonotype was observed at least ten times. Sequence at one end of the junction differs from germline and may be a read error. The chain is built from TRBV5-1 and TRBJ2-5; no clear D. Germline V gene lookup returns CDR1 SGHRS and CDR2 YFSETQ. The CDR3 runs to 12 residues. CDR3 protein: CASSLGEETQYF. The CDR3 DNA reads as TGTGCCAGCAGCTTAGGTGAAGAGACCCAGTACTTC.

CDR3 DNA: TGCGCCAGCAGTAAAGACAGTCAAGAGACCCAGTACTTC. This encodes CASSKDSQETQYF. The chain is built from TRBV5-1 and TRBJ2-5; TRBD1 is a possible D gene (5 bases). The CDR3 spans 13 residues. From germline, CDR1 is SGHRS and CDR2 YFSETQ. V lost 5 bases, J lost 2 bases, and 10 bases lay in between.

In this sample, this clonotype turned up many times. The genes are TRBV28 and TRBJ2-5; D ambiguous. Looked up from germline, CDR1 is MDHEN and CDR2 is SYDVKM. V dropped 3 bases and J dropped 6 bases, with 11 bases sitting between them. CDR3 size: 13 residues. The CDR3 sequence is CASSLGPNKTQYF. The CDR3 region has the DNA TGTGCCAGCAGTTTGGGCCCTAACAAGACCCAGTACTTC. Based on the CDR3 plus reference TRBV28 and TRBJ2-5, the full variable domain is DVKVTQSSRYLVKRTGEKVFLECVQDMDHENMFWYRQDPGLGLRLIYFSYDVKMKEKGDIPEGYSVSREKKERFSLILESASTNQTSMYLCASSLGPNKTQYFGPGTRLLVL.

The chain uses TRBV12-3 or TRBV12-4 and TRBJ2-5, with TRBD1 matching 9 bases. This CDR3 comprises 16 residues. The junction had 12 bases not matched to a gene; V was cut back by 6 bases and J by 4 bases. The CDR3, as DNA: TGTGCCAGCAGATCCGATACAGGGGGCGATTCAGAGACCCAGTACTTC. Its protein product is CASRSDTGGDSETQYF.

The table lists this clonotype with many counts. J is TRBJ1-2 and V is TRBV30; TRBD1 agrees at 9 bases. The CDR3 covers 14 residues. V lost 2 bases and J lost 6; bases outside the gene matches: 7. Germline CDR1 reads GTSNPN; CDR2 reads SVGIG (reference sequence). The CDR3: CAWSWGQGKNGYTF. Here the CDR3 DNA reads TGTGCCTGGAGTTGGGGACAGGGAAAGAATGGCTACACCTTC.

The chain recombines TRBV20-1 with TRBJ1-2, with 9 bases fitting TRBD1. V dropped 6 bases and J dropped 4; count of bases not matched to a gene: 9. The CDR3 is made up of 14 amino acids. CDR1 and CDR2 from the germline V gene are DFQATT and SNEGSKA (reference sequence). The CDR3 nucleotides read TGCAGTGCCAATCGGGACAGGGCGTCCTATGGCTACACCTTC. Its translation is CSANRDRASYGYTF.

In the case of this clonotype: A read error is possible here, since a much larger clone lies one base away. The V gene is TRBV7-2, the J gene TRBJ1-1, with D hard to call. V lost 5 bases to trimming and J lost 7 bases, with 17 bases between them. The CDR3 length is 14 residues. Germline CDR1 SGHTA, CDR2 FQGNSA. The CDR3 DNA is TGTGCCAGCAGCCCCCGACTGGGTGTGGGTGAAGCTTTCTTT. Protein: CASSPRLGVGEAFF.

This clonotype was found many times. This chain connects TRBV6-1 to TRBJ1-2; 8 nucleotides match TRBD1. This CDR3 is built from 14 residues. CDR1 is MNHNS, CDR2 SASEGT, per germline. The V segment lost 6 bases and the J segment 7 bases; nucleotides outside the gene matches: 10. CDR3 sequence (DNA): TGTGCCAGCAGGCGACCAGACAGGGGATCTGGCTACACCTTC. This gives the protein CASRRPDRGSGYTF.

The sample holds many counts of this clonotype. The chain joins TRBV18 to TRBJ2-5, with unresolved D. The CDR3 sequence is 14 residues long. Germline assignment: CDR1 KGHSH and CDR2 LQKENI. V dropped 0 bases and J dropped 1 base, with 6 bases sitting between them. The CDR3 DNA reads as TGTGCCAGCTCACCACCGCCAGGCCAAGAGACCCAGTACTTC. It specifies CASSPPPGQETQYF. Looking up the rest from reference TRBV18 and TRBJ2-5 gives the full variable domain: NAGVMQNPRHLVRRRGQEARLRCSPMKGHSHVYWYRQLPEEGLKFMVYLQKENIIDESGMPKERFSAEFPKEGPSILRIQQVVRGDSAAYFCASSPPPGQETQYFGPGTRLLVL.

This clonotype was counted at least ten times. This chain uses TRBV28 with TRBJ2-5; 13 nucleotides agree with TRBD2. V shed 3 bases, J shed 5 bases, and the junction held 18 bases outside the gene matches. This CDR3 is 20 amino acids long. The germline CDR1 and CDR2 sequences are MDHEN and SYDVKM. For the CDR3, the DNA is TGTGCCAGCAGTTTCTGGCAGCAACGGACTAGCGGGAGATCTACCGAGACCCAGTACTTC. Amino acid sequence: CASSFWQQRTSGRSTETQYF.

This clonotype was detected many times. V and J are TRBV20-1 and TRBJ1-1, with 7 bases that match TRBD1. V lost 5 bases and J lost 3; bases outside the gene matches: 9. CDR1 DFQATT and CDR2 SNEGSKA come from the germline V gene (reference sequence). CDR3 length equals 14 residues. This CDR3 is CSAPRGASDTEAFF. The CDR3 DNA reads TGCAGTGCTCCCAGGGGGGCATCGGACACTGAAGCTTTCTTT.

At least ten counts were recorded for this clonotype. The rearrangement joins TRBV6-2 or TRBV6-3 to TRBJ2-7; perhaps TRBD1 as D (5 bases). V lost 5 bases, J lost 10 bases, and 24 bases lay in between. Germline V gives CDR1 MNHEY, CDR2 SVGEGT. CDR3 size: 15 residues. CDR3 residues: CASSHRLDGQGGQYF. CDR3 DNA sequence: TGTGCCAGCAGTCACCGACTGGACGGCCAGGGTGGCCAGTACTTC.

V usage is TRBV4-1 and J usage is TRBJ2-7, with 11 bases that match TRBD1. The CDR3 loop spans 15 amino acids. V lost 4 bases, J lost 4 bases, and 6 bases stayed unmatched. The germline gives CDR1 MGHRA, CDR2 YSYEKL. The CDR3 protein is CASSPRTGGLYEQYF. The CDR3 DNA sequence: TGCGCCAGCAGCCCCCGGACAGGGGGCTTGTACGAGCAGTACTTC.